This TCR beta chain originates from a study of blood T cells in healthy people across ages (dated by TCRdb to about 2015). Turning to the overall study: In model experiments, roughly one uniquely barcoded TCR beta cDNA molecule per two T cells was captured by template switching. Age-related changes in TCR beta repertoire diversity were measured in the study by deep sequencing normalized with unique cDNA molecular identifiers. The donors were split into four age groups: young (average around 15 years), middle-aged (about 40), aged (approximately 59) and long-lived (approximately 80). To avoid experimental bias, donors of different ages were spread randomly across the sequencing lanes. Two additional independent replicas of 1 million unique cDNA reads from the same blood draw were analyzed for two donors (one aged 18 to 30 and one aged 80 or older). Findings and caveats that apply to the study as a whole: Estimates of total diversity based on one million sequenced T cells were considered lower bounds and underestimates. Since profiling was done on bulk unsorted PBMCs, naive and antigen-experienced compartments could not be conclusively compared. Because donor CMV infection status was unknown, age-related changes in expanded clonotypes were potentially confounded. The percentage of naive T cells measured by flow cytometry correlated strongly with observed TCR beta diversity. As age increased, observed TCR beta diversity per million T cells dropped in a roughly linear way, and a significant reduction was already evident by age around 41. Compared with the aged group, the long-lived group had more naive CD4+ T cells, fewer expanded clones and increased TCR diversity, a pattern suggesting age selection.

Preparation of the library involved 5' RACE. Sequencing used an Illumina HiSeq 2500. A second PCR of roughly 6 to 12 cycles was performed with a sample-barcoded 5' primer and a J-beta primer mix. Each TCR beta cDNA molecule received a unique molecular identifier from a template-switch 5' adaptor carrying 12 random nucleotides. Each sample yielded at least 2.5 million CDR3-containing paired-end reads. First-strand cDNA synthesis was performed from all RNA using the Mint cDNA synthesis kit, with priming by a TRBC-specific oligonucleotide. All cDNA was treated with uracil-DNA glycosylase and then went through a first 18-cycle PCR with the universal primers M1SS and BC2_uni_R. For the original study's pipeline: Each sample was normalized by randomly selecting 1 million high-quality reads, each carrying a distinct molecular identifier. Instead of being binned into consensus sequences, reads with shared molecular identifiers were discarded. MiTCR, run with a Q25 quality threshold and the strictest error-elimination algorithm, handled CDR3 identification, clonotype clustering and error correction. Lower-bound total TCR beta diversity was estimated with a nonparametric unseen species model using Euler transformation. The raw public reads went through TCRdb reprocessing: fastp at Q25, MiXCR clone calling, in-frame beta chains kept. Each CDR3 protein gets just one entry, which takes the most common genes and DNA from the rows behind it. The V and J calls were determined by TCRdb, not by the authors. The sample contains about 1.5 million distinct CDR3 sequences, 35% to 45% of them found a single time. Of the sample, about 4.1% falls within the top ten clones.

From the germline V gene (reference sequence), CDR1 is SSHAT and CDR2 is FNYEAQ. Its CDR3 holds 15 amino acids, cysteine through phenylalanine. Only CDR3 DNA is held: 45 bases, read in frame from base 1. This clonotype was observed a handful of times. No antigen is known for it. A read error may account for a junction end that differs from germline. The donors were around 39 Caucasian individuals from Russia, aged roughly 6 to 100 years, who were systemically healthy. Each donor gave approximately 10 milliliters of peripheral blood, collected into EDTA-treated Vacutainer tubes. Ficoll-Paque density-gradient centrifugation was used to isolate PBMCs, with at least 6 million obtained per sample. Trizol reagent was used to extract total RNA from the PBMCs, yielding at least 6 micrograms per sample. For every donor, an aliquot of PBMCs went through flow cytometry to measure the percentages of naive CD45RAhigh/CD27high T cells.

The V and J genes are TRBV7-7 and TRBJ2-5; 7 middle bases align to TRBD2. The sequenced sample was blood. The receptor comes from a woman aged 18-29 years in good health. The nucleotides are TGTGCTAGCAGCTTAACCCTCCGGGAGGTAAAGACCCAGTACTTC. Its protein product is CASSLTLREVKTQYF.